The clone carrying this T cell receptor beta chain appeared a few times. It may be a read error: a sequence one base away is much more abundant. Germline lookup yields CDR1 SGHAT and CDR2 FQNNGV. The CDR3 covers 14 residues. Both iRepertoire HTBI primers and Arm-PCR of CDR3 regions were used to build the TCR beta libraries. Each CDR3 protein is one row after TCRdb ran MiXCR on the multiplex PCR reads. Of 350,000 to 450,000 distinct CDR3 sequences in the sample, 14% to 15% were seen once. The data stem from a study of regulatory T cells in long-lasting Graves disease. Time point given: newly diagnosed GD, antithyroid drugs for less than 3 months. PBMC-extracted RNA yielded the TCR library. The same sample was also used in a study of T cells in Graves' hyperthyroidism and ophthalmopathy. That work adds: A first-round RT-PCR of the TCR CDR3 used the HTBI primer set.

Sample: peripheral blood mononuclear cells (PBMCs), taken at new diagnosis, from a patient treated with antithyroid drugs. The chain couples TRBV11-2 to TRBJ2-5, with 7 bases matching TRBD1. This TCR derives from a woman in her thirties with Graves disease. CDR3 sequence reads: CASSPQGVGETQCF. The CDR3 DNA sequence: TGTGCCAGCAGCCCCCAGGGGGTGGGGGAGACCCAGTGCTTC.